This T cell receptor (beta chain) was captured by sequencing in a study of T cell responses to AZD1222 COVID-19 vaccine. Overall study context: Second doses were pooled across both intervals (about 4 or about 12 weeks).

CDR1 is KGHDR, CDR2 SFDVKD, per germline. With 7 bases removed from V and 1 base from J, the gap between germline ends came to 9 bases. This CDR3 is 13 amino acids long. The protocol was immunoSEQ multiplex PCR, while the TCRdb copy is restricted to in-frame clones and leaves out a portion. Among about 140,000 clones, approximately 90% were seen once, and the ten largest hold just over 5.5%. This rearrangement joins TRBV24-1 to TRBJ1-1; D remains unclear. The sequenced sample was peripheral blood, obtained on day 0 of AZD1222 vaccination. The TCR sequence derives from an adult in good health. The CDR3 loop reads CATSRKGNTEAFF. CDR3 bases: TGTGCCACCAGCAGGAAGGGGAACACTGAAGCTTTCTTT.